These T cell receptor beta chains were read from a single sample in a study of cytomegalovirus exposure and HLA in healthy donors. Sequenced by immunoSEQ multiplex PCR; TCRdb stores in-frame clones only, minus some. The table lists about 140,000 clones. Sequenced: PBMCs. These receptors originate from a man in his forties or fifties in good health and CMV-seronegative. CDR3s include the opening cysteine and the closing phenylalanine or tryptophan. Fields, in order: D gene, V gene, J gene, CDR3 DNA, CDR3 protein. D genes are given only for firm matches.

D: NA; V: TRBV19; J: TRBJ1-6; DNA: TGTGCCAGTAGAAGAGAGGTCCCAAATTCACCCCTCCACTTT; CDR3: CASRREVPNSPLHF
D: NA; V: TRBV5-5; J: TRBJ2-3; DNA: TGTGCCAGCAGCTTGTTCGGACAATCTAGCACAGATACGCAGTATTTT; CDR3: CASSLFGQSSTDTQYF
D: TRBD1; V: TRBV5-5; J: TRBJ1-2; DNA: TGTGCCAGCAGCCCAAGACAGGGAGACAGCTATGGCTACACCTTC; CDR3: CASSPRQGDSYGYTF
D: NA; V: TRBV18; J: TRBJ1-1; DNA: TGTGCCAGCTCACTGGGGATAGGAGTCGGGGACACTGAAGCTTTCTTT; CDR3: CASSLGIGVGDTEAFF
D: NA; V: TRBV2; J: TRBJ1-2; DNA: TGTGCCAGCAGTGAATCCAGGGAAACCTATGGCTACACCTTC; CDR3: CASSESRETYGYTF
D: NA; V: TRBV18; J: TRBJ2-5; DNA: TGTGCCAGCTCATCCAAACCCCGGGACTACCAAGAGACCCAGTACTTC; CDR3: CASSSKPRDYQETQYF
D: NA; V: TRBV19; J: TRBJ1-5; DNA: TGTGCCAGTATTGGACAGAGCAATCAGCCCCAGCATTTT; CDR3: CASIGQSNQPQHF
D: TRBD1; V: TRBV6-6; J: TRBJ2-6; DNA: TGTGCCAGCAGTACTGGCACAGGGGTTGGGGCCAACGTCCTGACTTTC; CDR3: CASSTGTGVGANVLTF
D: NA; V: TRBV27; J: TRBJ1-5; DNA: TGTGCCAGCAGACAACTCAACGGGCAGGGTCGCAATCAGCCCCAGCATTTT; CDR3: CASRQLNGQGRNQPQHF
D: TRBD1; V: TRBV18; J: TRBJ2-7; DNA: TGTGCCAGCTCCCAAGGGGGCGGTGGCTACGAGCAGTACTTC; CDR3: CASSQGGGGYEQYF
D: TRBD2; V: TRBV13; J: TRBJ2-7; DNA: TGTGCCAGCAGCTTTATTTTACGGCGGGGTTTAGCGGGGGCCCCGGAAGTTGGGGCACACGAGCAGTACTTC; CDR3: CASSFILRRGLAGAPEVGAHEQYF
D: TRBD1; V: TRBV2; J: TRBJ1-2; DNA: TGTGCCATCTCCACGGACAGGGATGGCTACACCTTC; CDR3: CAISTDRDGYTF
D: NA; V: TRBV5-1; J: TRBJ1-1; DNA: TGCGCCAGCAGTCGAGACAGGACCTCTTTCGAAGCTTTCTTT; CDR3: CASSRDRTSFEAFF
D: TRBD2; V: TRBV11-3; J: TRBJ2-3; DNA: TGTGCCAGCAGCCCAAGGACTAGCGGGGGACCAGATACGCAGTATTTT; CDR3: CASSPRTSGGPDTQYF
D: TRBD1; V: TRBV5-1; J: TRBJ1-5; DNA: TGCGCCAGCAGCCCCCTAGACAGGGAAGGGCATCAGCCCCAGCATTTT; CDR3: CASSPLDREGHQPQHF
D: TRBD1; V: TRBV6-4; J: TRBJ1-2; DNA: TGTGCCAGCAGAACGCCTATTAGGACAGGGGCCGGGAAAAGGGAAGGCTACACCTTC; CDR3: CASRTPIRTGAGKREGYTF
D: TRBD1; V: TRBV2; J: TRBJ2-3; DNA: TGTGCCAGCAGCCCACTTCCGGACAGGGGGGAATATACGCAGTATTTT; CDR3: CASSPLPDRGEYTQYF
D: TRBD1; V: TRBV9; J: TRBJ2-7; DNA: TGTGCCAGCAGCCCCCGACAGGGGTCTTTCTACGAGCAGTACTTC; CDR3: CASSPRQGSFYEQYF
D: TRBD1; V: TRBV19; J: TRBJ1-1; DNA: TGTGCCAGTAGTTCGGGACAGGGGATAACTGAAGCTTTCTTT; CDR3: CASSSGQGITEAFF
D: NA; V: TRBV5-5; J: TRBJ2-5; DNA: TGTGCCAGCAGCTTTGTACGGGGACAAGAGACCCAGTACTTC; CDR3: CASSFVRGQETQYF
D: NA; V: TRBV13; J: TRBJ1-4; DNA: TGTGCCAGCAGCTCAGGTAGTGGTGAAAAACTGTTTTTT; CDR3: CASSSGSGEKLFF
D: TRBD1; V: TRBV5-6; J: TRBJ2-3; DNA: TGTGCCAGCAGCTCGGGACAGGGAGGTTCAGATGCGCAGTATTTT; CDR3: CASSSGQGGSDAQYF
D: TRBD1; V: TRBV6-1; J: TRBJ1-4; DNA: TGTGCCAGCAGTGTATCGGGACAGGGTAGTGAAAAACTGTTTTTT; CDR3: CASSVSGQGSEKLFF
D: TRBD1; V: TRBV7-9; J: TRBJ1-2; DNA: TGTGCCAGCAGCTCAGGGGGTAACTATGGCTACACCTTC; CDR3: CASSSGGNYGYTF
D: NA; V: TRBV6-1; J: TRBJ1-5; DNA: TGTGCCAGCAGTGAAATGAGTTTCAATCAGCCCCAGCATTTT; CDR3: CASSEMSFNQPQHF
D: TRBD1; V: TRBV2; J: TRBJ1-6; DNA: TGTGCCAGCAGTGGGGGGACAGGGAGCTATAATTCACCCCTCCACTTT; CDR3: CASSGGTGSYNSPLHF
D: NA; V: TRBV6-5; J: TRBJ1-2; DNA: TGTGCCAGAAAAGGAGGGATGGGGCTCTATGGCTACACCTTC; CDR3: CARKGGMGLYGYTF
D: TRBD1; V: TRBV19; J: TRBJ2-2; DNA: TGTGCCAGTAGTATTGGACAGGGAAGGAACACCGGGGAGCTGTTTTTT; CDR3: CASSIGQGRNTGELFF
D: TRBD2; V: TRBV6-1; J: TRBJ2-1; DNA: TGTGCCAGCAAACTAGCGGGGGACTACAATGAGCAGTTCTTC; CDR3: CASKLAGDYNEQFF
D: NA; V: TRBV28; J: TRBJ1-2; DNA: TGTGCCAGCAGTTTATTCCGGCAGGGCCTAAACTATGGCTACACCTTC; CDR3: CASSLFRQGLNYGYTF
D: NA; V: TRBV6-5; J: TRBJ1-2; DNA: TGTGCCAGCAGTTACCTCGGGTCCCATGGCTACACCTTC; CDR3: CASSYLGSHGYTF
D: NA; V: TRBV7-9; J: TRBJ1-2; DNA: TGTGCCAGCAGTTTAGTCATGCCGGGGGGACGTGGCTACACCTTC; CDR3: CASSLVMPGGRGYTF
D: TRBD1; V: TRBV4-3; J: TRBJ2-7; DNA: TGCGCCAGCAGCCAGTACAGGGGCTCCTCCTACGAGCAGTACTTC; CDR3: CASSQYRGSSYEQYF
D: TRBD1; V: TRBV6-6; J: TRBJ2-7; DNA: TGTGCCAGCAGCTCGACAGGGTATAGCTACGAGCAGTACTTC; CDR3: CASSSTGYSYEQYF
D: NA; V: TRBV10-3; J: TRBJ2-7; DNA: TGTGCCATCAGTACGGACAGTCCAAGCTCCTACGAGCAGTACTTC; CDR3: CAISTDSPSSYEQYF
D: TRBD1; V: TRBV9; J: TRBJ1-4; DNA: TGTGCCAGCAGCGAGGGACAGTATCTTAATGAAAAACTGTTTTTT; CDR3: CASSEGQYLNEKLFF
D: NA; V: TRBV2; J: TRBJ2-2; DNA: TGTGCCAGCAGTGAAGCGCTTGGCAGGGGACGGTCCGGGGAGCTGTTTTTT; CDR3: CASSEALGRGRSGELFF
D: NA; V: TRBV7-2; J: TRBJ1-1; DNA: TGTGCCAGCAGCTCTAGACAGGTGACGAACACTGAAGCTTTCTTT; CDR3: CASSSRQVTNTEAFF
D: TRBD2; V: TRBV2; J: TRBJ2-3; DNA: TGTGCCAGCAGTGAAGAGGCCGGCGGGGGGCCGCCACGGTATTTT; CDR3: CASSEEAGGGPPRYF
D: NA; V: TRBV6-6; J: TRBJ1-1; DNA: TGTGCCAGCAGTTACTCGACGGAGATGAACACTGAAGCTTTCTTT; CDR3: CASSYSTEMNTEAFF
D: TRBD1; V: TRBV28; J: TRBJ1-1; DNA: TGTGCCAGCTCCTTCACCGGGACAGGTGAAGCTTTCTTT; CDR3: CASSFTGTGEAFF
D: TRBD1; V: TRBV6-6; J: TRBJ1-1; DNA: TGTGCCAGCAGTTCGACAGGGGGTGCGAACACTGAAGCTTTCTTT; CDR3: CASSSTGGANTEAFF
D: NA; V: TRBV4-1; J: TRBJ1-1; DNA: TGCGCCAGCAGCCCACAAGGGGGAGTGACCAACACTGAAGCTTTCTTT; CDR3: CASSPQGGVTNTEAFF
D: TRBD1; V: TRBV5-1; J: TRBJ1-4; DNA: TGCGCCAGCAGCTACGGACAGGACTATAATGAAAAACTGTTTTTT; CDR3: CASSYGQDYNEKLFF
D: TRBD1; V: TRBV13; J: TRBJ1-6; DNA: TGTGCCAGCAGCGTCGGGACAGGCTCCTATAATTCACCCCTCCACTTT; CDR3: CASSVGTGSYNSPLHF
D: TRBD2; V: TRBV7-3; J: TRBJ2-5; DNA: TGTGCCAGCAGCCCCGGACTAGCGGGGGGGCGGGCCGGAGAGACCCAGTACTTC; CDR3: CASSPGLAGGRAGETQYF
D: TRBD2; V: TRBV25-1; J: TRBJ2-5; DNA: TGTGCCAGCAGTGGACTAGCGGGGGAGACCCAGTACTTC; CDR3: CASSGLAGETQYF
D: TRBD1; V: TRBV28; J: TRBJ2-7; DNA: TGTGCCAGCAGCTCAACCATGACGGACAGGGTTGACGAGCAGTACTTC; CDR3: CASSSTMTDRVDEQYF
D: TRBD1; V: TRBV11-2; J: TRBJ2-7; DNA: TGTGCCAGCAGCTCCTCGGACAGGGGTAATAACGAGCAGTACTTC; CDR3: CASSSSDRGNNEQYF
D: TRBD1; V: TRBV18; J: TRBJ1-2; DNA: TGTGCCAGCTCACAACAGACCGGGACAGGGTACTATGGCTACACCTTC; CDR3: CASSQQTGTGYYGYTF
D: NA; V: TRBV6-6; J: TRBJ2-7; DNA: TGTGCCAGCAGCCCGGGACATTACGAGCAGTACTTC; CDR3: CASSPGHYEQYF
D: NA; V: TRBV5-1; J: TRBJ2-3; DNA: TGCGCCAGCAGCTTGGAGGGGGCAGATACGCAGTATTTT; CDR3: CASSLEGADTQYF
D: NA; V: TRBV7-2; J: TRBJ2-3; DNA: TGTGCCAGCAGCTTAGGGTTAGGAGGGACAGATACGCAGTATTTT; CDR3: CASSLGLGGTDTQYF
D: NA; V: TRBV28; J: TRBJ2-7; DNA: TGTGCCAGCAGTCCCGGGACTCGCTACGAGCAGTACTTC; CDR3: CASSPGTRYEQYF
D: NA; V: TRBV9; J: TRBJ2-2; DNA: TGTGCCAGCAGGGGGACTCCTAACACCGGGGAGCTGTTTTTT; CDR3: CASRGTPNTGELFF
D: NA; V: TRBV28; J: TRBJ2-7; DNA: TGTGCCAGCAGTTTCTCACGGGATTCCTACGAGCAGTACTTC; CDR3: CASSFSRDSYEQYF
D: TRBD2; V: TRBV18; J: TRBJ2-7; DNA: TGTGCCAGCTCACCGCCCCCCCACGCGGGAGGCGAGCAGTACTTC; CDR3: CASSPPPHAGGEQYF
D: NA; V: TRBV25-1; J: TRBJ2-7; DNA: TGTGCCAGCAGTGAAGGTTTGGGGCTTCGGGACGAGCAGTACTTC; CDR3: CASSEGLGLRDEQYF